The T cell receptor beta chain under discussion was sequenced for a study of blood T cell repertoires in COVID-19. Seattle participants joined during active infection and were tracked over time. The protocol was immunoSEQ multiplex PCR, while the TCRdb copy is restricted to in-frame clones and leaves out a portion. The sample has approximately 240,000 clones; 80% to 95% are singletons. CDR1 is LNHDA and CDR2 is SQIVND in the germline V gene (reference sequence). Trimming pared 7 bases from V and 4 bases from J, leaving 13 bases between. The CDR3 sequence is 13 residues long. Source material: peripheral blood. The clonotype originates from a man aged 25-45 years with COVID-19, enrolled during active disease. V usage is TRBV19 and J usage is TRBJ1-2, with TRBD1 as a possible D gene (5 bases). CDR3 residues: CASIQQGTYGYTF. The CDR3 region has the DNA TGTGCCAGTATTCAGCAGGGTACCTATGGCTACACCTTC.